These 6 T cell receptor beta chains originate from one sample sequenced in a study of T cells expressing NK-cell markers. With the 5' RACE reads reprocessed, TCRdb shows one record per CDR3 protein and no DNA. This listing includes about 380,000 distinct CDR3 sequences. The sequencing sample was made of blood T cells: a sorted CD56 or NKG2C T cell subset, CD4+ or CD8+ T cells, or bulk PBMC T cells (not recorded which). The source of these receptors is a man between 18 and 69 years old in good health.

The rearrangement uses TRBV20-1 and TRBJ2-5; no DNA is available, so the TRBD1 call from TCRdb remains unchecked. The CDR3 has 15 residues. Germline V gene lookup returns CDR1 DFQATT and CDR2 SNEGSKA (reference sequence). The CDR3 loop is CSASYPGRGRETQYF.

The chain has TRBV28 and TRBJ2-2; TCRdb outputs TRBD2, but without DNA this stays unchecked. The CDR3 consists of 16 residues. Germline CDR1 is MDHEN and CDR2 is SYDVKM. The CDR3 sequence is CASSLPRRGLTGELFF.

This chain connects TRBV23-1 to TRBJ1-6. TRBV23-1 is annotated as an ORF whose role is uncertain. There are 17 residues in the CDR3. CDR3 in amino acids: CASSQSLGASYNSPLHF.

This chain joins TRBV27 and TRBJ2-7; the D call from TCRdb, TRBD2, cannot be confirmed without DNA. There are 16 residues in the CDR3. Germline CDR1 reads MNHEY; CDR2 reads SMNVEV (reference sequence). CDR3 protein: CASSLTRVLSSYEQYF.

The chain is built from TRBV19 and TRBJ2-7; absent DNA, TCRdb's TRBD2 call cannot be checked. This CDR3 spans 17 amino acids. Germline V lookup: CDR1 LNHDA, CDR2 SQIVND (reference sequence). Here the CDR3 reads CASSDSSGGASAYEQYF.

The chain has TRBV2 and TRBJ2-3; TCRdb picks TRBD1, but there is no DNA to check that call. The germline V gene encodes CDR1 SNHLY and CDR2 FYNNEI. The CDR3 is made up of 14 amino acids. Here the CDR3 reads CASSENRLKDTQYF.